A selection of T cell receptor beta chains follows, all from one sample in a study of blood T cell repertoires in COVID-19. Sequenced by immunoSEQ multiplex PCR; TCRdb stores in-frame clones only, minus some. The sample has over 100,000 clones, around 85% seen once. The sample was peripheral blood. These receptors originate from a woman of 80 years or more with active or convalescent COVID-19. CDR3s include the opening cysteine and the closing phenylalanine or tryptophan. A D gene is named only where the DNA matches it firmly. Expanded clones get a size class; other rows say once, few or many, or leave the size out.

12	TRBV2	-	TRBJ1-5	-	TGTGCCAGCAGGGTTCTGAGTCAGCCCCAGCATTTT	CASRVLSQPQHF
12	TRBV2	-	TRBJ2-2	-	TGTGCCAGCAGGAGGGTGTCCGGGGAGCTGTTTTTT	CASRRVSGELFF
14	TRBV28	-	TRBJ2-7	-	TGTGCCAGCAGTTCCCCGTCCTTAGCCTACGAGCAGTACTTC	CASSSPSLAYEQYF
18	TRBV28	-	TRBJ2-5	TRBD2	TGTGCCAGCCCCCCTTCCGGACTTGCGGGACTAGCTAGGAAGACCCAGTACTTC	CASPPSGLAGLARKTQYF
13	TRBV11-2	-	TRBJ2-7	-	TGTGCCAGCAGCTTAGGACAGGAGACTAAGCAGTACTTC	CASSLGQETKQYF
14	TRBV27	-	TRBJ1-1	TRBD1	TGTGCCAGCAGTTTAGGGGGGACAGGGGTCCGCACTTTCTTT	CASSLGGTGVRTFF
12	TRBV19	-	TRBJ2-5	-	TGTGCCAGTAGTTCCAGGAGGGAGACCCAGTACTTC	CASSSRRETQYF
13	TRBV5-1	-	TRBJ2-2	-	TGCGCCAGCAGCCCTCCAGGTTTCGGGGAGCTGTTTTTT	CASSPPGFGELFF
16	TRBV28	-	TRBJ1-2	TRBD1	TGTGCCAGTCAGCCGGGACAGGGGGCTTCGAACTATGGCTACACCTTC	CASQPGQGASNYGYTF
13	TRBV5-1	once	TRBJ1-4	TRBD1	TGCGCCAGCAGCCCCGGACAGGGTTTGAAACTGTTTTTT	CASSPGQGLKLFF
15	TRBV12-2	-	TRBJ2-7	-	TGTGCAAGTCGCTTGGACAGGGGGAAGACCTACGAGCAGTACTTC	CASRLDRGKTYEQYF
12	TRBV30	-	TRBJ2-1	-	TGTGCCTGGAGTGTAAAGGTGGCGGGGCAGTTCTTC	CAWSVKVAGQFF
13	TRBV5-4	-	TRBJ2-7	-	TGTGCCAGCCGCCAGCAGACGGGGGACGAGCAGTACTTC	CASRQQTGDEQYF
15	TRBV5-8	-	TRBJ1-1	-	TGTGCCAGCAGCTTGGAAACAGGGAAAAACACTGAAGCTTTCTTT	CASSLETGKNTEAFF
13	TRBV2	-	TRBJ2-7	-	TGTGCCAGCACCGACAGCCCGGCCTACGAGCAGTACTTC	CASTDSPAYEQYF
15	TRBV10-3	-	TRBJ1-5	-	TGTGCCATCTCCGTCAGCCAGGGGTTAAATCAGCCCCAGCATTTT	CAISVSQGLNQPQHF
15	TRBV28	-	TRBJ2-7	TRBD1	TGTGCCAGCAGTCCTATGGGACAGGGAGACTACGAGCAGTACTTC	CASSPMGQGDYEQYF
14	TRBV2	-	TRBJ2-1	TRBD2	TGTGCCAGCACCGGACTAGCGGGGTTGAAGAAGCAGTTCTTC	CASTGLAGLKKQFF
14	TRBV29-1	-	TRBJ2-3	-	TGCAGCGTTTCTTATGGCGGGTCGACAGATACGCAGTATTTT	CSVSYGGSTDTQYF
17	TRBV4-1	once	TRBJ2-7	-	TGCGCCAGCAGCCAAGATCGTTCGGGGTATTCGTCCTACGAGCAGTACTTC	CASSQDRSGYSSYEQYF
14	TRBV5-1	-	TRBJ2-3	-	TGCGCCAGCAGCTTAAATAGAAAAAGAGATACGCAGTATTTT	CASSLNRKRDTQYF
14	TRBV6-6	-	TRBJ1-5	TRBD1	TGTGCCAGCAGAAGAACAGGGGGAGATCAGCCCCAGCATTTT	CASRRTGGDQPQHF
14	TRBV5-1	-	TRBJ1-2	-	TGCGCCAGCAGCACTTTCCAGGGGAACTATGGCTACACCTTC	CASSTFQGNYGYTF
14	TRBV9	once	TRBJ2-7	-	TGTGCCAGCAGCGTAGACCCCGGGACACCCGAGCAGTACTTC	CASSVDPGTPEQYF
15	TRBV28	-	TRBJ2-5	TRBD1	TGTGCCAGCAGTACACCGGGACAGGGACAGGAGACCCAGTACTTC	CASSTPGQGQETQYF
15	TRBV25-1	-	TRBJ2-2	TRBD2	TGTGCCAGCAGTGCTGGACTAGCGAACACCGGGGAGCTGTTTTTT	CASSAGLANTGELFF
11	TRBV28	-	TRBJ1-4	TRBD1	TGTGCCAGCAGTTCGGACAGGGGGAGTTCTTTT	CASSSDRGSSF
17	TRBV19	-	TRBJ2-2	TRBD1	TGTGCCAGCAACCGGATGAGGACAGGGGGCTTCACCGGGGAGCTGTTTTTT	CASNRMRTGGFTGELFF
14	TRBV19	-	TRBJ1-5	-	TGTGCCACCGCCGGGGTAAATAGCAATCAGCCCCAGCATTTT	CATAGVNSNQPQHF
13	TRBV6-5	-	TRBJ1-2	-	TGTGCCAGCAGTTACGGACTTTTCTCGGGCTACACCTTC	CASSYGLFSGYTF
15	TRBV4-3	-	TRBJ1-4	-	TGCGCCAGCAGCCAAGATTGGCAGATTAATGAAAAACTGTTTTTT	CASSQDWQINEKLFF
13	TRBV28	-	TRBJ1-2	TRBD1	TGTGCCGCCACCTCCGGGACAGGGGTGGGCTACACCTTC	CAATSGTGVGYTF
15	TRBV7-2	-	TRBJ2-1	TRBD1	TGTGCCAGCAGCCGCCCGGGACAGGGCGTAAATGAGCAGTTCTTC	CASSRPGQGVNEQFF
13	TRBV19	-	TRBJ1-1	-	TGTGCCAGTTTCAAGGGGCGGAACACTGAAGCTTTCTTT	CASFKGRNTEAFF
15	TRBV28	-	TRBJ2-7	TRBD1	TGTGCCAGCAGTGGGGGAGGGACAGGGTCTAAAGAGCAGTACTTC	CASSGGGTGSKEQYF
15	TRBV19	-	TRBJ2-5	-	TGTGCCAGTAGTATAGATCATGGAGGGGAAGAGACCCAGTACTTC	CASSIDHGGEETQYF